This TCR beta chain was sequenced in a study of CD8+CD57+ T cells in acquired aplastic anemia. Germline lookup yields CDR1 SGHTA and CDR2 FQGNSA. CDR3 length: 14 amino acids. The ends lost 7 bases at V and 3 bases at J; junction bases unmatched: 4. Patients selected for sequencing had displayed CD8+CD57+ cell expansion by flow cytometry. Patients had received no therapy at the time of blood sampling. Profiles of TCR beta VDJ and CDR3 were generated from a genomic DNA template. TCRdb reprocessed the reads via MiXCR and lists one record per CDR3 protein. The sample lists around 170,000 distinct CDR3 sequences, roughly 50% seen once, with 2.5% to 4% in the top ten.

This TCR came from a human donor with aplastic anemia. The genes are TRBV7-2 and TRBJ2-1; 9 positions match TRBD2. Sequenced material: sorted CD4+, CD8+, or CD8+CD57+ T cells (not recorded which) from PBMCs. This chain's CDR3 is CASTLAGYYNEQFF. CDR3 DNA: TGTGCCAGCACCCTAGCGGGGTACTACAATGAGCAGTTCTTC.